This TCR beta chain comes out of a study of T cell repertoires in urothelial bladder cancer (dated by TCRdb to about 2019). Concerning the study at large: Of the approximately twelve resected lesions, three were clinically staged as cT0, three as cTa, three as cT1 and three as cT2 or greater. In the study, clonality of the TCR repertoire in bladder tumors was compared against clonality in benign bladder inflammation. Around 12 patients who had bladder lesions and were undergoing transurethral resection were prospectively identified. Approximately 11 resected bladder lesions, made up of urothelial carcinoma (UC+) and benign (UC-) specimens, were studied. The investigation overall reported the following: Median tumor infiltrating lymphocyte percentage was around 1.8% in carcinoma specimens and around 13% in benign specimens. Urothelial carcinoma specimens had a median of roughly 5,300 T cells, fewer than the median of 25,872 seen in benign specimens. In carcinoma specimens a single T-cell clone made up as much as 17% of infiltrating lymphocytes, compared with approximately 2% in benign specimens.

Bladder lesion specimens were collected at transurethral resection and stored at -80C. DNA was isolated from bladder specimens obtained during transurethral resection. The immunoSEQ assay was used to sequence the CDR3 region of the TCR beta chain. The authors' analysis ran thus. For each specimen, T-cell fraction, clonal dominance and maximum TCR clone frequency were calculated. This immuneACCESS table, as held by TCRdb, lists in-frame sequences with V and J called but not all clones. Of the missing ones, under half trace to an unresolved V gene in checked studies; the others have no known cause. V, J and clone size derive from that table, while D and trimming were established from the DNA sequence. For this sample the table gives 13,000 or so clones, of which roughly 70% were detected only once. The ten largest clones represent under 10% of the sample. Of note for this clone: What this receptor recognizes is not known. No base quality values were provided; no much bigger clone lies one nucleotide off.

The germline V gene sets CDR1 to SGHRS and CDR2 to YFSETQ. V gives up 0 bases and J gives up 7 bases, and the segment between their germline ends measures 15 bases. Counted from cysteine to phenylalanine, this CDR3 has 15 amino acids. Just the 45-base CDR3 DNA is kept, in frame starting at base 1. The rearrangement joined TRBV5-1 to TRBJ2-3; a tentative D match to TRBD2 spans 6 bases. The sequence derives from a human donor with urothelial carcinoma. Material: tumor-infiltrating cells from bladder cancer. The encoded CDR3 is CASSLGSRGTNTQYF. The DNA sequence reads TGCGCCAGCAGCTTGGGGAGTCGGGGGACGAATACGCAGTATTTT.